This TCR beta chain was found in a study of T cells in Graves' hyperthyroidism and ophthalmopathy. It was RNA transcripts that yielded the amplified TCR beta CDR3 regions. The HTBI primer set drove a first-round RT-PCR of the TCR CDR3. One entry per CDR3 protein results from TCRdb running MiXCR on the multiplex PCR reads. This table has 550,000 to 600,000 distinct CDR3 sequences, about 43% appearing once. Trimming cost V 3 bases and J 5 bases, with 4 bases left between them. The CDR3 totals 11 residues. Germline CDR1 SGHDN, CDR2 FVKESK. At least ten counts were recorded for this clonotype. The specimen was peripheral blood or thyroid tissue (not recorded which). The chain couples TRBV14 to TRBJ2-5; no reliable D call. The receptor comes from an adult woman with Graves' disease, either hyperthyroidism or ophthalmopathy (not recorded which). Written as DNA, the CDR3 is TGTGCCAGCAGCCACACGGAGACCCAGTACTTC. Translating it yields CASSHTETQYF.